Detailed here is one T cell receptor (beta chain). Its cognate antigen is unknown. This table comes from immunoSEQ multiplex PCR, and its TCRdb copy is limited to in-frame clones, with some not included. This sample's clone table lists around 150,000 clones. The source of the sample is a study of T cell responses to AZD1222 COVID-19 vaccine. Study-wide results and caveats: Baseline testing showed seropositivity in only five to seven AZD1222 recipients. The donor cohort was predominantly white British with a female majority, and clonal diversity may have been underestimated. Per reports, nearly half of all spike-specific TCRs target regions that are unmutated in variants.

The sample comprised peripheral blood. This TCR was sampled from an adult in good health.

The CDR3: CASSFGSSYNSPLHF. CDR3 DNA: TGTGCCAGCAGTTTTGGGAGCTCCTATAATTCACCCCTCCACTTT. The V gene is TRBV27, the J gene TRBJ1-6; D gene uncertain. CDR1 and CDR2 (germline): MNHEY, SMNVEV (reference sequence). Trimming pared 3 bases from V and 0 bases from J, leaving 6 bases between. This CDR3 region has 15 residues.